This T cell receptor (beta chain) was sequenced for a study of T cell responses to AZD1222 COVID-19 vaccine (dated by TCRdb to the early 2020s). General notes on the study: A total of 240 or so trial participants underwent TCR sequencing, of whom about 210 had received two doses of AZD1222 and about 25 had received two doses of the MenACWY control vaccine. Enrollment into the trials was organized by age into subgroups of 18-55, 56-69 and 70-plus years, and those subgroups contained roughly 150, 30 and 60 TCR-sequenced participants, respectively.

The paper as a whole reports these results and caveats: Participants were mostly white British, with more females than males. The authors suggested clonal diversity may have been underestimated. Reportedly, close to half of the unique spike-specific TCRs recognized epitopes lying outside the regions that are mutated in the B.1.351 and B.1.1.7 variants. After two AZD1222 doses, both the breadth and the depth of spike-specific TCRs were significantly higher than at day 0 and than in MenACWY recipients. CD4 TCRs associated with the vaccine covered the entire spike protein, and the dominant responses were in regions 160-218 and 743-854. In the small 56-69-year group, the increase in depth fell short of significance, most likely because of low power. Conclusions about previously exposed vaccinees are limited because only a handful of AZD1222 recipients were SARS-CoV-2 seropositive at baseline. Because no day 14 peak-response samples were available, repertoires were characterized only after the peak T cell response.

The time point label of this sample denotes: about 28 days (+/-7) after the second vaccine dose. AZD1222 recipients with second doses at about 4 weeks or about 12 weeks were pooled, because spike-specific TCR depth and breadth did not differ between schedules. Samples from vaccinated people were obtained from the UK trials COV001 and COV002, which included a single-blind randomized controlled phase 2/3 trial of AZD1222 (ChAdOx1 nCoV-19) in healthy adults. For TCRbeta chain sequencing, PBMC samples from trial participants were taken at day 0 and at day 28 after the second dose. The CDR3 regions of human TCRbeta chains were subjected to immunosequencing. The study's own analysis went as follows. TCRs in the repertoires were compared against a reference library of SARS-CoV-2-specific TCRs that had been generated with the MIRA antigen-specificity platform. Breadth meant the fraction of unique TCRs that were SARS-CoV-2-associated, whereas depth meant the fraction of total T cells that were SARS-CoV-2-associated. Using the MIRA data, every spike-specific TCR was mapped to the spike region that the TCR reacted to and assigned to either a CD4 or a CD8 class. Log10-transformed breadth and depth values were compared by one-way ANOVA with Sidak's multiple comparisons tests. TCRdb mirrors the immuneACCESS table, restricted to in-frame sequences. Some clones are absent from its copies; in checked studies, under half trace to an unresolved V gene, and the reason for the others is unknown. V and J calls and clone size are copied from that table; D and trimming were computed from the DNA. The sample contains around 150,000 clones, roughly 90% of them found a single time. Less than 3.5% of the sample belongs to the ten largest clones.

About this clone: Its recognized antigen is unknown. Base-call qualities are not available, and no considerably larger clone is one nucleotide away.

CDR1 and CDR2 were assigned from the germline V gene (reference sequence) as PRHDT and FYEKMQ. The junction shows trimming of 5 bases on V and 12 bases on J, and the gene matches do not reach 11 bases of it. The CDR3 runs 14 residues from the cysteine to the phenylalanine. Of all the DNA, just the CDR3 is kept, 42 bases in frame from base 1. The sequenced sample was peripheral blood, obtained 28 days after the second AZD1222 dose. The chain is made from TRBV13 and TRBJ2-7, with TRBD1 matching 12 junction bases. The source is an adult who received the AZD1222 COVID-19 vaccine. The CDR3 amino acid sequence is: CASSHGTGGEDRYF. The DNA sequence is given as TGTGCCAGCAGCCACGGGACAGGGGGCGAAGACCGGTACTTC.